The source of this T cell receptor beta chain is a study of shared clonotypes between healthy human individuals. The naive CD8 population came from CD45RO-negative cells selected for CCR7, without terminally differentiated effector memory CD45RA+ cells. CDR1 is MNHEY, CDR2 SMNVEV, per germline (reference sequence). V was cut by 4 bases and J by 4 bases, with 10 bases left in between. This CDR3 has 13 amino acids. Profiled with immunoSEQ multiplex PCR; TCRdb holds only in-frame clones, not every one. The repertoire has around 560,000 clones, approximately 95% of them found once; the top ten carry approximately 0.11%.

Material for sequencing was naive CD8+ T cells sorted from blood. This chain links TRBV27 with TRBJ1-1, with TRBD1 as a possible D gene (5 bases). The receptor comes from a woman under 40 in good health. The CDR3 loop is CASSYRGATEAFF. CDR3 coding DNA: TGTGCCAGCAGTTACCGTGGGGCCACTGAAGCTTTCTTT.